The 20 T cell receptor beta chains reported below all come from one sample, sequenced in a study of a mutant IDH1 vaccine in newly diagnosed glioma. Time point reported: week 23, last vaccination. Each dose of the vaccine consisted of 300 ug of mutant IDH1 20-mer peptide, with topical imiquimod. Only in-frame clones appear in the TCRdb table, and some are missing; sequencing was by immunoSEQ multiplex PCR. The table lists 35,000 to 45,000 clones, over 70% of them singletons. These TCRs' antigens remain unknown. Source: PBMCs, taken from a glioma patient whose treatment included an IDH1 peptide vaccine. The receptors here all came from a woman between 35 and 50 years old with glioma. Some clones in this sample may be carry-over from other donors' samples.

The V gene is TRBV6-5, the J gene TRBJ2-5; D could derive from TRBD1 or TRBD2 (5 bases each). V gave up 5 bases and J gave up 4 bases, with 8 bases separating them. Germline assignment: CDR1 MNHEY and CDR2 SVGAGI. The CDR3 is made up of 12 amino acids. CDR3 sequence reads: CASSGGRETQYF. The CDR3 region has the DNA TGTGCCAGCAGTGGGGGAAGAGAGACCCAGTACTTC.

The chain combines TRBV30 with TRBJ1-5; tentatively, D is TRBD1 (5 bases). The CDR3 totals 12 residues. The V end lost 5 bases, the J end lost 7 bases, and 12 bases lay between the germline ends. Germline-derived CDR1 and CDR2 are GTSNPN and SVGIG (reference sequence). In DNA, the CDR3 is TGTGCCTGGGACCTCGGGGCCCAGCCCCAGCATTTT. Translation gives CAWDLGAQPQHF. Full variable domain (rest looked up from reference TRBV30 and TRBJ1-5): SQTIHQWPATLVQPVGSPLSLECTVEGTSNPNLYWYRQAAGRGLQLLFYSVGIGQISSEVPQNLSASRPQDRQFILSSKKLLLSDSGFYLCAWDLGAQPQHFGDGTRLSIL.

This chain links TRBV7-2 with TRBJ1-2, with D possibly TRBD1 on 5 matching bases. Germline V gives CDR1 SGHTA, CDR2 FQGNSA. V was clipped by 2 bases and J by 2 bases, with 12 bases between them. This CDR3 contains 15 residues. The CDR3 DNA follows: TGTGCCAGCAGCTTACTCGGGACGGGGAACTATGGCTACACCTTC. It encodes CASSLLGTGNYGYTF.

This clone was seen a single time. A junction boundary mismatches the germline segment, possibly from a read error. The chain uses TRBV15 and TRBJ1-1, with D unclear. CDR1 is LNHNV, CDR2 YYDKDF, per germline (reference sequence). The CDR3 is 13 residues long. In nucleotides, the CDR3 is TGTGCCACCAGCAGAGTTCGGGGAACTGAAGCCTTCTTT. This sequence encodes CATSRVRGTEAFF.

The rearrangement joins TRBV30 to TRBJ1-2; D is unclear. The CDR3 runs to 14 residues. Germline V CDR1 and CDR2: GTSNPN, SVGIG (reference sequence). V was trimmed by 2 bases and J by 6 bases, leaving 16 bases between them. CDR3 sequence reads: CAWSQEGSRHGYTF. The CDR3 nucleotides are TGTGCCTGGAGTCAGGAGGGCAGTAGACATGGCTACACCTTC.

The CDR3 coding sequence is TGCAGCGTCGCCGGACACTTGAACACTGAAGCTTTCTTT. Translation gives CSVAGHLNTEAFF. V gene TRBV29-1 combines with J gene TRBJ1-1; D perhaps matches TRBD1 (5 bases). Germline V CDR1 and CDR2: SQVTM, ANQGSEA. V lost 6 bases and J 0 bases, leaving 11 bases between the germline ends. This CDR3 has 13 residues.

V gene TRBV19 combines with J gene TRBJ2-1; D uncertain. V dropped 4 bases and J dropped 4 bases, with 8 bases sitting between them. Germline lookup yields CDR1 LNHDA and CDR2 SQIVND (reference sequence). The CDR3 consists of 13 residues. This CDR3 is CASSTLGYNEQFF. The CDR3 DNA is TGTGCCAGTAGTACCCTGGGTTACAATGAGCAGTTCTTC.

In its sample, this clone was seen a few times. In nucleotides, the CDR3 is TGTGCCAGCAGTCCCCCACACCGACACCCCAAGGATACGCAGTATTTT. Protein product: CASSPPHRHPKDTQYF. This sequence joins TRBV28 and TRBJ2-3; no reliable D call. Germline values: CDR1 MDHEN, CDR2 SYDVKM. V dropped 5 bases and J dropped 6 bases, with 21 bases sitting between them. CDR3 size: 16 residues.

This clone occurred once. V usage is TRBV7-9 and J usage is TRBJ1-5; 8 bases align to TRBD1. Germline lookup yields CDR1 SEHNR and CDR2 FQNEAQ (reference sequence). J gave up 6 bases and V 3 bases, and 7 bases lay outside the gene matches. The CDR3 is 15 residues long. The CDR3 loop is CASSLDRAKGQPQHF. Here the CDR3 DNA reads TGTGCCAGCAGCTTGGACAGGGCGAAGGGTCAGCCCCAGCATTTT.

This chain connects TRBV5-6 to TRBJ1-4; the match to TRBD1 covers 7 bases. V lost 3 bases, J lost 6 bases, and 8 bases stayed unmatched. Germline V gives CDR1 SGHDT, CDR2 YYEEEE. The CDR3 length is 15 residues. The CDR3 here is CASSSTGAGDEKLFF. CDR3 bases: TGTGCCAGCAGCTCAACAGGGGCGGGGGATGAAAAACTGTTTTTT.

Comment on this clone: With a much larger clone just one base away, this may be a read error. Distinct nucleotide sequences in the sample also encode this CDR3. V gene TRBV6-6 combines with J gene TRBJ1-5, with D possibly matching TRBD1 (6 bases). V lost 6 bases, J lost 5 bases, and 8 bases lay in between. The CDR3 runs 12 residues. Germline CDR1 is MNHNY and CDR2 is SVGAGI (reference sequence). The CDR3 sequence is CASRNRDQPQHF. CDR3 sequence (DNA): TGTGCCAGCAGAAACAGGGATCAGCCCCAGCATTTT.

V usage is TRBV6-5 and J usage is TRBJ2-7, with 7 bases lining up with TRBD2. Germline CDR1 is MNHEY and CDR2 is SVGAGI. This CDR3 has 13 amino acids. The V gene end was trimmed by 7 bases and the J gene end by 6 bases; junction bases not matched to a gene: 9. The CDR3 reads CASTEDWGGEQYF. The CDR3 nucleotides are TGTGCCAGCACCGAGGATTGGGGGGGCGAGCAGTACTTC.

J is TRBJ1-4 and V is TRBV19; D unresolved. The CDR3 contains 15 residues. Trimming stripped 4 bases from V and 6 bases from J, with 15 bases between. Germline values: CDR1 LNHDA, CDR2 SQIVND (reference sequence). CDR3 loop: CASSREGAVYEKLFF. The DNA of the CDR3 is TGTGCCAGTAGTAGGGAAGGAGCAGTCTATGAAAAACTGTTTTTT.

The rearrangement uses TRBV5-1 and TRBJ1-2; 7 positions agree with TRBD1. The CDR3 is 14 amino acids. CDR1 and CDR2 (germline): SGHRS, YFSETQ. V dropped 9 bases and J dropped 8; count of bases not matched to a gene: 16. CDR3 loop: CATAPDRAVGGYTF. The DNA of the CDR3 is TGCGCCACCGCCCCCGACAGGGCCGTGGGAGGCTACACCTTC.

The CDR3 is CASSQETAFWGYTF. The CDR3 region has the DNA TGCGCCAGCAGCCAAGAGACAGCATTCTGGGGCTACACCTTC. This chain joins TRBV4-1 and TRBJ1-2; possibly TRBD1 for D (5 bases). Germline loops: CDR1 MGHRA, CDR2 YSYEKL. The CDR3 covers 14 residues. The V end lost 0 bases, the J end lost 8 bases, and 13 bases lay between the germline ends.

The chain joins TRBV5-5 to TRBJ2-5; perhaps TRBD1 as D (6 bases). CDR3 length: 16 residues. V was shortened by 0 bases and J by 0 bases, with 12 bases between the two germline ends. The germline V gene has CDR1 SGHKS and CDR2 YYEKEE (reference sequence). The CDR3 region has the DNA TGTGCCAGCAGCTTGGTAAGGGGGAATGACCAAGAGACCCAGTACTTC. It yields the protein CASSLVRGNDQETQYF. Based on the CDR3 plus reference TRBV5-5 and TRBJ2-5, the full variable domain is DAGVTQSPTHLIKTRGQQVTLRCSPISGHKSVSWYQQVLGQGPQFIFQYYEKEERGRGNFPDRFSARQFPNYSSELNVNALLLGDSALYLCASSLVRGNDQETQYFGPGTRLLVL.

In nucleotides, the CDR3 is TGTGCCAGCAGCGTCGACAGGGTGGGCGCTGAGCAGTTCTTC. Protein: CASSVDRVGAEQFF. This chain joins TRBV9 and TRBJ2-1; 7 bases map to TRBD1. J was trimmed by 9 bases and V by 2 bases; bases with no gene match: 8. This CDR3 spans 14 amino acids. Germline V gene data show CDR1 as SGDLS and CDR2 as YYNGEE.

The DNA of the CDR3 is TGTGCCAGCAGTTTATTTGCGGGTCAGAGCTCCTACGAGCAGTACTTC. The encoded protein is CASSLFAGQSSYEQYF. The chain combines TRBV28 with TRBJ2-7; D is possibly TRBD2 (5 bases). Germline lookup yields CDR1 MDHEN and CDR2 SYDVKM. This CDR3 has 16 amino acids. Trimming pared 1 base from V and 0 bases from J, leaving 13 bases between.

DNA of the CDR3: TGCGCCAGCAGCCTGACAGGAACTCAACCCTATCGTGGGAGCTATGGCTACACCTTC. This gives the protein CASSLTGTQPYRGSYGYTF. The V and J genes are TRBV10-2 and TRBJ1-2; a weak D match, TRBD1 (6 bases). V was clipped by 6 bases and J by 4 bases, with 30 bases between them. The germline V gene encodes CDR1 WSHSY and CDR2 SAAADI. This CDR3 comprises 19 residues.

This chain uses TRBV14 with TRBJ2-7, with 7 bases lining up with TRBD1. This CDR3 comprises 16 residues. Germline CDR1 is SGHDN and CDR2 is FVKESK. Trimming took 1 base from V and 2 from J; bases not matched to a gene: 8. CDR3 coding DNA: TGTGCCAGCAGCCAAGGAGGTGGCAGGGGGACCTACGAGCAGTACTTC. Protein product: CASSQGGGRGTYEQYF.